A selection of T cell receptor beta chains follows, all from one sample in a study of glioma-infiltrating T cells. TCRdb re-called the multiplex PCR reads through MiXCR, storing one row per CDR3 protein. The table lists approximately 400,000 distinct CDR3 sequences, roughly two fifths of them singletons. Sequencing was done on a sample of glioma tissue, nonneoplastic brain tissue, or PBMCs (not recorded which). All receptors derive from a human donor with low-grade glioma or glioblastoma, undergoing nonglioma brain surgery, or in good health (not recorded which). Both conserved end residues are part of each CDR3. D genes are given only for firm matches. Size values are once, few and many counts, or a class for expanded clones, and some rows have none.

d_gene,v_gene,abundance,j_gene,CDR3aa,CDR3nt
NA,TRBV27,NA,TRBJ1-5,CASGLFGDSNQPQHF,TGTGCCAGCGGTTTATTTGGGGATAGCAATCAGCCCCAGCATTTT
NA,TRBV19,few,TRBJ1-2,CASSISDRLNYGYTF,TGTGCCAGTAGTATTTCAGACCGACTTAACTATGGCTACACCTTC
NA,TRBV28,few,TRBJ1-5,CASSLNRGRVHF,TGTGCCAGCAGTTTAAATCGGGGCAGGGTGCATTTT
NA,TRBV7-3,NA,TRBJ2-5,CASSQNRDSETQYF,TGTGCCAGCAGCCAAAATAGGGACTCAGAGACCCAGTACTTC
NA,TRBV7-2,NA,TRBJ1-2,CASSPRQFTEGYTF,TGTGCCAGCAGCCCCCGACAATTCACGGAAGGCTACACCTTC
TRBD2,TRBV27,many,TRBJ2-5,CASSGGLAGTLGQYF,TGTGCCAGCAGTGGAGGACTAGCGGGGACCCTAGGCCAGTACTTC
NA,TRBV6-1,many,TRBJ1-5,CASSPTGLGNQPQHF,TGTGCCAGCAGTCCCACAGGGCTCGGCAATCAGCCCCAGCATTTT
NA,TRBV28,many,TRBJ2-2,CASWRVPGELFF,TGTGCCAGCTGGAGGGTCCCCGGGGAGCTGTTTTTT
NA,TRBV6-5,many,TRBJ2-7,CASSYSKVYKQYF,TGTGCCAGCAGTTACTCGAAGGTATACAAGCAGTACTTC
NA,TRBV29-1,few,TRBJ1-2,CSVERGWGDGYTF,TGCAGCGTTGAGCGAGGCTGGGGCGATGGCTACACCTTC
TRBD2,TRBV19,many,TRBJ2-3,CASSPPGLAAADTQYF,TGTGCCAGTAGTCCCCCTGGACTAGCGGCTGCAGATACGCAGTATTTT
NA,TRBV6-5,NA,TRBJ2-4,CASSEKALQGLVRLAKNIQYF,TGTGCCAGCAGTGAAAAAGCATTACAGGGTTTGGTTCGTCTAGCCAAAAACATTCAGTACTTC
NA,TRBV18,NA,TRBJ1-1,CASSPGHKGVATEAFF,TGTGCCAGCTCACCAGGCCATAAGGGGGTGGCCACTGAAGCTTTCTTT
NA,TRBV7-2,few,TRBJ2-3,CASSLGKRATDTQYF,TGTGCCAGCAGCTTAGGAAAGCGAGCCACAGATACGCAGTATTTT
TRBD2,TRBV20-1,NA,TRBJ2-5,CSARHSGGSGWETQYF,TGCAGTGCTAGACATTCGGGTGGTAGCGGGTGGGAGACCCAGTACTTC
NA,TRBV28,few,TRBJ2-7,CASCPPALGEQYF,TGTGCCAGCTGTCCCCCCGCCCTCGGCGAGCAGTACTTC
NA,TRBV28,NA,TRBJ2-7,CASSLTYGGAYEEYF,TGTGCCAGCAGTTTAACCTACGGGGGCGCCTACGAGGAGTACTTC
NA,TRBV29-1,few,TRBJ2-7,CSVAWRAYEQYF,TGCAGCGTTGCTTGGCGGGCCTACGAGCAGTACTTC
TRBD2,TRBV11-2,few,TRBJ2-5,CASSLGLAGGETQYF,TGTGCCAGCAGCCTCGGACTAGCGGGAGGAGAGACCCAGTACTTC
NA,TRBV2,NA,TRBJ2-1,CASVQSSSYNEQFF,TGTGCCAGCGTACAGTCGAGCTCCTACAATGAGCAGTTCTTC
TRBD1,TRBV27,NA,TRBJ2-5,CASSGPRGRRNQYF,TGTGCCAGCAGTGGCCCCAGGGGGCGGCGGAACCAGTACTTC
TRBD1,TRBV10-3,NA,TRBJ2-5,CAISEGARTQYF,TGTGCCATCAGCGAGGGGGCCCGGACCCAGTACTTC
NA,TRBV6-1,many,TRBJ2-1,CASSEGQGPYNEQFF,TGTGCCAGCAGTGAAGGGCAGGGGCCCTACAATGAGCAGTTCTTC
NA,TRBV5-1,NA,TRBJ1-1,CASSFASRGTEAFF,TGCGCCAGCAGCTTCGCCTCCCGCGGCACTGAGGCTTTCTTT
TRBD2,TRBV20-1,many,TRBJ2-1,CSARVASGRTYNEQFF,TGCAGTGCTAGAGTGGCTAGCGGGAGAACCTACAATGAGCAGTTCTTC
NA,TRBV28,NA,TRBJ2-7,CASSRTIGTYEQYF,TGTGCCAGCAGCCGAACTATTGGGACCTACGAGCAGTACTTC
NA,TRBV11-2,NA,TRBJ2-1,CASSPVRGGSYNEQFF,TGTGCCAGCAGCCCGGTGAGGGGAGGCTCCTACAATGAGCAGTTCTTC
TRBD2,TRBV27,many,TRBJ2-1,CASSLGAGDGNEQFF,TGTGCCAGCAGTTTAGGGGCGGGAGATGGGAATGAGCAGTTCTTC
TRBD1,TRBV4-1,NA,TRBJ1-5,CASSQDHGTVNQPQHF,TGCGCCAGCAGCCAAGACCATGGGACAGTCAATCAGCCCCAGCATTTT
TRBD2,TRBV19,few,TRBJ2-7,CANPSVREGSYEQYF,TGTGCCAACCCCTCGGTACGGGAGGGTTCCTACGAGCAGTACTTC
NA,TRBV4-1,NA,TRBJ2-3,CTSSQGREWRDTQYF,TGCACCAGCAGCCAAGGTCGGGAGTGGAGAGATACGCAGTATTTT
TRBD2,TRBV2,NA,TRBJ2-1,CACSAVLAGLYNERFF,TGTGCCTGCAGTGCGGTACTAGCGGGACTCTACAATGAGCGGTTCTTC
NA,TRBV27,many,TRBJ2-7,CASSLLFRSYEQYF,TGTGCCAGCAGTTTGTTGTTTAGGTCCTACGAGCAGTACTTC
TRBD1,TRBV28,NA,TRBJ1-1,CASSILRDSLEAFF,TGTGCCAGCAGTATCCTTCGGGACAGTCTTGAAGCTTTCTTT
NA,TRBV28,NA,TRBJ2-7,CASSSVLRSYEQYF,TGTGCCAGCAGCTCGGTATTACGCTCCTACGAGCAGTACTTC
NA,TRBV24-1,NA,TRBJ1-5,CATSDIGPTPDQPQHF,TGTGCCACCAGTGACATTGGTCCTACCCCGGATCAGCCCCAGCATTTT
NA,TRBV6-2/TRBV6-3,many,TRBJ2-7,CASTTSLGPQYF,TGTGCCAGCACCACCTCACTGGGGCCTCAGTACTTC
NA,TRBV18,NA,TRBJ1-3,CASSPPGLMSGNTIYF,TGTGCCAGCTCACCGCCGGGGCTGATGTCTGGAAACACCATATATTTT
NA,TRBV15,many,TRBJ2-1,CATSTVPPRSEQFF,TGTGCCACCAGCACAGTGCCCCCTAGGTCTGAGCAGTTCTTC
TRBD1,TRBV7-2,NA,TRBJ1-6,CASSPTGGLTSPLHF,TGTGCCAGCAGCCCGACAGGGGGCTTGACTTCACCCCTCCACTTT
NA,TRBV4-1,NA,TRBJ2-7,CASSQDETDSYEQYF,TGCGCCAGCAGCCAAGACGAGACAGACTCCTACGAGCAGTACTTC
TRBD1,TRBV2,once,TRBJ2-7,CASSRGQGVDEQYF,TGCGCCAGCAGCAGGGGACAGGGAGTCGACGAGCAGTACTTC